The next 21 T cell receptor beta chains were all read from a single sample in a study of shared clonotypes between healthy human individuals. Clones were sequenced by immunoSEQ multiplex PCR, and TCRdb holds only the in-frame ones, with some missing. Of roughly 1,000,000 clones listed, roughly 74% were seen once; the top ten hold about 0.52%. Source material: memory CD4+ T cells from PBMCs. Subset in this sample: CD45RA-negative fraction. The receptors were gathered from a man aged 18 to 35 in good health. Some clones in this sample may be carry-over from other donors' samples.

This clone appeared a few times. The chain couples TRBV7-3 to TRBJ2-3, with D perhaps being TRBD1 or TRBD2 (6 bases each). This CDR3 comprises 16 residues. Germline V gives CDR1 SGHTA, CDR2 FQGTGA. Trimming took off 1 base at V and 4 bases at J, with 15 bases between the two ends. The CDR3 loop is CASSLIPGATADTQYF. DNA of the CDR3: TGTGCCAGCAGCTTAATTCCGGGGGCAACGGCAGATACGCAGTATTTT.

The chain carries TRBV7-2 and TRBJ2-4; 8 bases match TRBD1. V lost 10 bases and J lost 5; bases outside the gene matches: 7. Germline V lookup: CDR1 SGHTA, CDR2 FQGNSA. The CDR3 loop spans 13 amino acids. Here the CDR3 reads CATRQGTQNIQYF. DNA of the CDR3: TGTGCCACCCGACAGGGGACGCAAAACATTCAGTACTTC.

Only one count was recorded for this clone. This rearrangement joins TRBV4-3 to TRBJ1-2, with D maybe TRBD1 (6 bases). Germline V gene sequence: CDR1 LGHNA, CDR2 YSLEER. CDR3 size: 14 residues. V was clipped by 0 bases and J by 8 bases, with 13 bases between them. The CDR3 DNA reads as TGCGCCAGCAGCCAAGATAGGAGGGGGAAAGGCTACACCTTC. Protein: CASSQDRRGKGYTF.

A note on this clone: Other nucleotide sequences in the sample specify the same CDR3. This rearrangement joins TRBV28 to TRBJ2-7; D gene uncertain. The CDR3 spans 12 residues. The germline CDR1 and CDR2 sequences are MDHEN and SYDVKM. Trimming stripped 2 bases from V and 7 bases from J, with 9 bases between. The CDR3 DNA sequence: TGTGCCAGCAGTTTACCAGGCCTTGAGCAGTACTTC. Amino acid sequence: CASSLPGLEQYF.

This chain connects TRBV28 to TRBJ2-3; D is uncertain. V shed 4 bases and J shed 0 bases, with 8 bases lying between them. CDR3 length: 14 amino acids. Germline-derived CDR1 and CDR2 are MDHEN and SYDVKM. Here the CDR3 reads CASSSIPSTDTQYF. As DNA, the CDR3 is TGTGCCAGCAGTTCAATCCCTAGCACAGATACGCAGTATTTT.

This sequence joins TRBV7-8 and TRBJ1-2, with D maybe TRBD1 (5 bases). Trimming left V 0 bases short and J 1 base short, with 9 bases between. The germline gives CDR1 SGHVS, CDR2 FQNEAQ. This CDR3 has 15 amino acids. CDR3 in amino acids: CASSLAGTDNYGYTF. CDR3 sequence (DNA): TGTGCCAGCAGCTTAGCCGGGACGGATAACTATGGCTACACCTTC. Full variable domain (remainder filled in from reference TRBV7-8 and TRBJ1-2): GAGVSQSPRYKVAKRGQDVALRCDPISGHVSLFWYQQALGQGPEFLTYFQNEAQLDKSGLPSDRFFAERPEGSVSTLKIQRTQQEDSAVYLCASSLAGTDNYGYTFGSGTRLTVV.

In DNA form, the CDR3 reads TGTGCCAGCAGTACTCCCCGGGCGGCAGCGAACACTGAAGCTTTCTTT. Protein sequence: CASSTPRAAANTEAFF. This rearrangement joins TRBV28 to TRBJ1-1; no definite D call. The CDR3 is 16 residues long. Germline CDR1 is MDHEN and CDR2 is SYDVKM. Trimming pared 5 bases from V and 1 base from J, leaving 17 bases between.

This clone was picked up many times. J is TRBJ2-7 and V is TRBV6-4; the match to TRBD2 covers 11 bases. The CDR3 runs to 14 residues. Per the germline V gene, CDR1 is MRHNA and CDR2 is SNTAGT. With 4 bases clipped from V and 3 bases from J, the junction kept 2 bases outside the gene matches. CDR3 protein: CASSAGTSGYEQYF. The CDR3, as DNA: TGTGCCAGCAGTGCCGGGACTAGCGGCTACGAGCAGTACTTC.

This clone has a single count. V is TRBV27 and J is TRBJ1-1; weak D call: TRBD1 (5 bases). Germline V gene sequence: CDR1 MNHEY, CDR2 SMNVEV (reference sequence). V shed 1 base and J shed 5 bases, with 8 bases lying between them. This CDR3 has 13 residues. CDR3 in amino acids: CASSLYRQTEAFF. The CDR3 DNA follows: TGTGCCAGCAGTTTATACAGGCAAACTGAAGCTTTCTTT.

V is TRBV10-3 and J is TRBJ2-7; 10 bases are shared with TRBD2. The CDR3 runs to 14 residues. The J segment lost 4 bases and the V segment lost 4 bases, leaving 4 bases of the junction unmatched. Germline values: CDR1 ENHRY, CDR2 SYGVKD. Here the CDR3 reads CAISVLAGEYEQYF. DNA of the CDR3: TGTGCCATCAGTGTTCTAGCGGGAGAATACGAGCAGTACTTC.

This clone appeared a few times. The V call is TRBV2, the J call TRBJ2-7; possibly TRBD2 for D (7 bases). The CDR3 is made up of 15 amino acids. Trimming pared 6 bases from V and 2 bases from J, leaving 17 bases between. Per germline, CDR1 SNHLY and CDR2 FYNNEI. CDR3 residues: CASRSRGGSAYEQYF. CDR3 nucleotide sequence: TGTGCCAGCAGGTCCAGGGGAGGGAGTGCCTACGAGCAGTACTTC.

CDR3: CASSLAASGSQETQYF. CDR3 bases: TGTGCCAGCAGCTTAGCGGCTAGCGGGAGTCAAGAGACCCAGTACTTC. The genes are TRBV7-6 and TRBJ2-5, with TRBD2 matching over 10 bases. Germline lookup yields CDR1 SGHVS and CDR2 FNYEAQ. There are 16 residues in the CDR3. J lost 2 bases, V lost 0 bases, and 3 bases had no gene match.

The V call is TRBV5-4, the J call TRBJ2-7; D could derive from TRBD1 or TRBD2 (5 bases each). V gave up 4 bases and J gave up 5 bases, with 19 bases separating them. Germline V CDR1 and CDR2: SGHNT, YYREEE (reference sequence). The CDR3 runs 15 residues. CDR3 coding DNA: TGTGCCAGCAGCCGCCGTCGGGGCTCCCCCCACGAGCAGTACTTC. Amino acid sequence: CASSRRRGSPHEQYF.

This chain links TRBV7-9 with TRBJ1-4, with D possibly matching TRBD1 (5 bases). Germline CDR1 and CDR2: SEHNR and FQNEAQ (reference sequence). The CDR3 is 14 residues long. V was trimmed by 2 bases and J by 2 bases, leaving 6 bases between them. Here the CDR3 reads CASSLRGTNEKLFF. In DNA form, the CDR3 reads TGTGCCAGCAGCTTACGGGGGACTAATGAAAAACTGTTTTTT.

The genes are TRBV9 and TRBJ2-3; weak D call: TRBD2 (5 bases). Germline CDR1 reads SGDLS; CDR2 reads YYNGEE. Between the trimmed V and J ends, which lost 0 bases and 8 bases, there was a span of 16 bases. CDR3 length: 15 amino acids. The CDR3 reads CASSVEWTPWGTQYF. CDR3 coding DNA: TGTGCCAGCAGCGTAGAATGGACTCCCTGGGGTACGCAGTATTTT. Full variable domain (remainder filled in from reference TRBV9 and TRBJ2-3): DSGVTQTPKHLITATGQRVTLRCSPRSGDLSVYWYQQSLDQGLQFLIQYYNGEERAKGNILERFSAQQFPDLHSELNLSSLELGDSALYFCASSVEWTPWGTQYFGPGTRLTVL.

The chain uses TRBV2 and TRBJ1-1; unclear D gene. This CDR3 is built from 17 residues. Germline V gives CDR1 SNHLY, CDR2 FYNNEI. The ends were cut back, 2 bases at V and 4 bases at J, with 20 bases in the middle. The CDR3, as DNA: TGTGCCAGCAGTGAAAGTTCGATGACCAGAATAGGCACTGAAGCTTTCTTT. Translated, it gives CASSESSMTRIGTEAFF.

About this clone: This specimen includes other DNA sequences encoding the same CDR3. The rearrangement joins TRBV4-1 to TRBJ2-3; 14 nucleotides match TRBD2. Losses at the gene ends were 3 bases for V and 0 bases for J; bases not matched to a gene: 2. Germline V gives CDR1 MGHRA, CDR2 YSYEKL. The CDR3 has 17 amino acids. CDR3 DNA sequence: TGCGCCAGCAGCCAGGGGACTAGCGGGAGAAGCACAGATACGCAGTATTTT. Its protein product is CASSQGTSGRSTDTQYF.

This clone was counted a single time. The rearrangement links TRBV18 to TRBJ1-1, with a possible D match to TRBD1 (5 bases). The CDR3 has 12 amino acids. V was trimmed by 9 bases and J by 5 bases, leaving 13 bases between them. Germline assignment: CDR1 KGHSH and CDR2 LQKENI. In DNA form, the CDR3 reads TGTGCCAGTAATGGAGAGGGGACTGAAGCTTTCTTT. Residues: CASNGEGTEAFF.

The chain combines TRBV7-2 with TRBJ2-1, with D uncertain. The germline V and J ends were trimmed by 5 bases and 2 bases, with 7 bases remaining between them. The CDR3 is 13 residues long. Germline CDR1 and CDR2: SGHTA and FQGNSA. The CDR3 region has the DNA TGTGCCAGCAGCCCGTGGGCCTACAATGAGCAGTTCTTC. Encoded protein: CASSPWAYNEQFF.

The chain links TRBV18 to TRBJ2-1; tentatively, D is TRBD2 (5 bases). The germline V gene encodes CDR1 KGHSH and CDR2 LQKENI. V shed 4 bases and J shed 7 bases, with 11 bases lying between them. CDR3 length: 13 amino acids. CDR3 DNA: TGTGCCAGCTCACGCCCCCGGGATAATGAGCAGTTCTTC. Its translation: CASSRPRDNEQFF.

The chain employs TRBV30 and TRBJ2-1; 7 bases map to TRBD2. CDR1 is GTSNPN, CDR2 SVGIG, per germline (reference sequence). The CDR3 loop spans 15 amino acids. Trimming at V came to 4 bases and at J to 7 bases, leaving 13 bases not matched to a gene. Here the CDR3 DNA reads TGTGCCTGGATCCGTCTGGCGGGAGCGCGTAATGAGCAGTTCTTC. Translated, it gives CAWIRLAGARNEQFF.